This T cell receptor beta chain was sequenced for a study of cytomegalovirus exposure and HLA in healthy donors (dated by TCRdb to about 2017). Broadly, across the study: An earlier analysis of roughly 500 of the donors reported approximately 300 Gb of sequence data and approximately 110 million unique TCR beta sequences from around 200 million T cells. About 280 gigabases of sequencing data and 75 million to 85 million unique TCR sequences made up an early release that covered 640 HLA-typed donors. Of the 300 to 500 genotyped donors, roughly 80% were placed in the genetic ancestry cluster associated with self-reported Caucasian donors. The aim of the study was to test whether cataloging public T cell receptors could identify signatures of past pathogen exposure. Using immunosequencing, the study profiled T cell repertoires from 640 or so subjects and related those repertoires to cytomegalovirus serostatus. Besides the first cohort of around 700 subjects, a separate validation cohort made up of over 95 different subjects was used. High-throughput TCR immunosequencing, statistical association of individual TCRs with disease status, and machine learning were combined to predict cytomegalovirus infection status. To study patterns of TCR occurrence, a later analysis re-analyzed previously published TCR beta repertoires from around 660 donors and added high-resolution HLA genotyping. Rather than using new phenotypic data, the later analysis identified candidate immune exposures from TCR beta sequences and from how often those sequences occurred across donors. In an earlier analysis of 500 to 650 of the donors, high-throughput TCR beta sequencing was used to judge whether each TCR beta V gene segment behaved as functional or pseudogenic. Donor age, sex, ethnicity and CMV serostatus were collected together with the repertoire data. A later genetic analysis took genome-wide SNP genotypes for about 55% of the 666 donors and used that subset as a discovery cohort. Every repertoire in the discovery cohort had been generated on one and the same sequencing platform. HLA typing covered class I and class II loci at four-digit resolution. The number of typed donors differed by locus: roughly 620-640 for A, B, C, DRB1 and DQB1; 500 to 550 for DQA1; around 610 for DPA1; and approximately 450 for DPB1. Roughly five DR-DQ haplotypes were handled as single units for association and clustering because linkage in the cohort was strong. On average, 235,054 unique TCR beta nucleotide sequences were sequenced per donor among a few hundred genotyped donors of the cohort, with 15% to 20% of those sequences being non-productive. Overall study results and their limits: An earlier analysis of some 590 of the donors showed that most TCR beta V segments appeared in productive rearrangements either about 87% or about 30% of the time, which broadly matched IMGT annotations. Correlated functional status among segregating V segments might be attributable to linkage disequilibrium, but an unknown experimental factor could not be ruled out. Because HLA typing was missing for some donors at each locus, association tests included only the typed subset. In a later genetic analysis, fewer N-insertions in productive TCRs were reported among donors in an Asian-associated ancestry cluster than the roughly 700-donor mean. At a false discovery rate of 0.05, a later analysis linked around 17,000 TCR beta sequences to specific HLA alleles. The earlier analysis of some 540 of the donors excluded some 16 rarely observed V segments, including chromosome 9 orphons, because counts were too low. In a later genetic analysis, a missense DCLRE1C variant was associated with V-gene and J-gene trimming of TCR beta chains, and the association was replicated in an independent cohort. A cluster of highly shared sequence variants was judged likely to represent a technical artifact of the sequencing pipeline. A later analysis found that TCR association rates varied across HLA loci, with DRB1 alleles showing the most associated TCRs and HLA-C alleles the fewest. A further reported finding was that TCR beta sequences accurately predicted the HLA-A and HLA-B alleles for most subjects in the first cohort. Because the 87-base-pair reads could not distinguish some IMGT-functional V segments, including TRBV6-2 and TRBV6-3, those segments were excluded. While some public TCRs were present in many individuals, most TCR sequences turned up only very rarely across donors. Strong co-occurrence of HLA alleles, especially DR and DQ, made assigning TCR associations to individual alleles difficult. In a later analysis, HLA-associated TCR beta chains were found to be more clonally expanded and to have lower generation probabilities than equally common non-associated chains. Only TCR beta chains were sequenced in this cohort, and the absence of alpha or paired-chain data limited detectable features. The study gave a list of about 150 TCR beta chains associated with cytomegalovirus. The only immune exposure information available for the cohort was CMV serostatus. In both the original and validation cohorts, the classifier was reported to diagnose cytomegalovirus status with high specificity and sensitivity. In a later analysis, several top co-occurrence clusters were reported to appear linked to parvovirus B19, influenza, CMV and Epstein-Barr virus. Three of the identified cytomegalovirus-associated TCR beta chains were confirmed in vitro to be specific for cytomegalovirus antigens. Most CMV-associated TCR beta chains appeared to be HLA-restricted in a later analysis, and the HLA associations seemed to be driven largely by CMV exposure. Presence/absence analyses assumed roughly uniform sequencing depth across donors, an assumption that may not hold. It was suggested by the authors that the approach could potentially be generalized to other disease states and immunological phenotypes.

The cohort comprised 550 to 700 healthy bone marrow donors. At the time of sampling, every cohort member was nominally healthy, though immune exposures that went unrecorded were likely present. The donor was CMV seropositive and was included in the group of 290 or so seropositive cohort members. A peripheral blood sample was provided by each donor, and peripheral blood mononuclear cells were used for TCR beta sequencing. The Qiagen DNeasy Blood Extraction Kit was used to extract genomic DNA from the blood cell samples. Preparation of the library involved the immunoSEQ multiplex PCR assay. A mixture of 60 forward primers for TCR Vbeta segments and 13 reverse primers for TCR Jbeta segments was used in the multiplex PCR. Amplification of the CDR3 region of rearranged TCR beta genes was performed with a multiplex PCR assay on genomic DNA. On the Illumina HiSeq System, the amplified TCR beta libraries were sequenced as 87-base-pair reads. The study's processing was this. A later analysis tallied approximately 87 million unique TCR beta chains across the 550 to 850 repertoires, and some 12 million of those chains were shared by two or more donors. Raw reads were error-corrected and collapsed into unique sequences with a nearest-neighbor algorithm that merged closely related sequences to remove PCR and sequencing errors. To assign V, D and J gene segments, CDR3 sequences were aligned to IMGT reference sequences. For a sequence to be retained, at least a six-nucleotide match to both a V gene segment and a J gene segment was required. A rearrangement was called productive if the CDR3 had no stop codons and remained in frame with V and J, and every other rearrangement was called non-productive. Following IMGT convention, CDR3 was defined as the stretch from the second conserved V-encoded cysteine up to the conserved J-encoded phenylalanine. The earlier analysis of some 580 of the donors excluded any sequence lacking an unambiguous match to a single V gene segment. In an earlier analysis of more than 500 of the donors, a V segment was called functional when productive rearrangements were above 56.7%, and segregating when the standard deviation between donors exceeded 5%. A statistical classification framework was developed to diagnose cytomegalovirus status using the catalog of TCR beta chain sequences. In a later analysis, TCR nucleotide sequences were compared against IMGT/GENE-DB human TR gene sequences so that V and J genes could be assigned. A later analysis assigned CDR3 sequences and most-parsimonious VDJ recombination scenarios with the TCRdist pipeline. In a later analysis, every TCR beta chain was defined by the combination of its CDR3 amino acid sequence and its V-gene family, and reads without a unique V-gene family were dropped. In a later analysis, 450 to 600 highly shared, low-generation-probability nucleotide sequences were removed to address suspected cross-contamination and a sequencing artifact. In a later analysis, a clonal expansion index for each public chain was calculated from normalized within-repertoire ranks of inferred template counts. In a later analysis, generation probabilities were computed with a VDJ recombination model fitted to out-of-frame rearrangements, and the resulting probabilities were checked against IGoR. A later analysis scored TCR-TCR, TCR-HLA and TCR-CMV co-occurrence with hypergeometric tests, applying a repertoire-size bias correction to TCR pairs. False discovery rates were estimated in a later analysis by permuting HLA or CMV assignments 20 times. In a later analysis, co-occurring TCRs were grouped with DBSCAN, and TCRdist sequence similarity was added when clustering was performed within HLA-allele-positive subsets. Repertoires with fewer than 30,000 or more than 120,000 public chains were left out of co-occurrence clustering, as were a few repertoires with anomalous nucleotide sharing. Imported from immuneACCESS, the table was reduced by TCRdb to in-frame sequences with V and J called. These copies leave out some clones; in studies compared against another copy, an unresolved V gene accounts for under half, and the cause of the remainder is not known. The V and J calls and clone size were taken over from that table, and D and trimming were inferred from the DNA. The sample table holds 150,000 to 200,000 clones, of which over 80% were seen once. The top ten clones comprise around 4.1% of the sample.

As concerns this clone: Its cognate antigen has yet to be identified. No quality values exist for individual bases; no much larger clone is one base distant.

Reading the germline V gene gives CDR1 MDHEN and CDR2 SYDVKM. V lost 8 bases and J lost 0 bases; the stretch between them is 8 bases long. Its CDR3 holds 13 amino acids, cysteine through phenylalanine. This entry keeps only the CDR3 DNA: 39 bases, framed from base 1. Sequenced input: PBMCs. The V gene is TRBV28 and the J gene is TRBJ1-3, with the D gene too uncertain to name. The TCR comes from a man in his forties or fifties in good health and CMV-seropositive. The CDR3: CASQQTSGNTIYF. The DNA sequence is given as TGTGCCAGCCAACAGACCTCTGGAAACACCATATATTTT.